These 22 T cell receptor beta chains share one sample of origin, sequenced in a study of OX40 agonist ivuxolimab in advanced cancers. TCRdb's table, derived via immunoSEQ multiplex PCR, lists solely in-frame clones and lacks some. The sample carries 70,000 to 95,000 clones, about 92% recorded once. This specimen consisted of CD4+ or CD8+ T cells sorted from blood, obtained in a trial of the OX40 agonist ivuxolimab. All receptors derive from an adult with an advanced solid tumor such as melanoma, head and neck, liver or kidney cancer.

This clone was detected only a few times. The chain combines TRBV19 with TRBJ2-1; TRBD1 is a possible D gene (5 bases). The length of the CDR3 is 16 residues. V gave up 2 bases and J gave up 5 bases, with 16 bases separating them. Germline lookup yields CDR1 LNHDA and CDR2 SQIVND (reference sequence). The CDR3 region has the DNA TGTGCCAGTAGTATATCCCCTCTGGACACAAACAATGAGCAGTTCTTC. The encoded protein is CASSISPLDTNNEQFF.

J is TRBJ2-2 and V is TRBV12-5, with 8 bases that match TRBD1. There are 15 residues in the CDR3. The trim removed 3 bases at V and 3 bases at J, leaving 3 bases unmatched. Germline CDR1 reads LGHNT; CDR2 reads FRNRAP. The CDR3 sequence: CASGFGTGDTGELFF. The DNA for the CDR3 is TGTGCTAGTGGTTTCGGGACAGGCGACACCGGGGAGCTGTTTTTT.

This chain uses TRBV10-3 with TRBJ2-2; weak D call: TRBD2 (5 bases). Germline loops: CDR1 ENHRY, CDR2 SYGVKD. The CDR3 length is 12 residues. The V end was cut by 7 bases, the J end by 5 bases, with 8 bases between. CDR3 protein: CAINGGTGELFF. CDR3 bases: TGTGCCATCAATGGCGGGACCGGGGAGCTGTTTTTT.

This sequence joins TRBV6-5 and TRBJ2-5; the D is unclear. Germline V gene sequence: CDR1 MNHEY, CDR2 SVGAGI. CDR3 length equals 12 residues. Between the trimmed V and J ends, which lost 7 bases and 1 base, there was a span of 7 bases. The CDR3 DNA sequence: TGTGCCAGCAAAACTATCCAAGAGACCCAGTACTTC. Protein product: CASKTIQETQYF.

This chain links TRBV6-1 with TRBJ2-2; D remains unclear. The germline V and J ends were trimmed by 2 bases and 6 bases, with 10 bases remaining between them. Per germline, CDR1 MNHNS and CDR2 SASEGT. This CDR3 comprises 14 residues. CDR3 protein: CASSEIRGAGELFF. The CDR3 DNA sequence: TGTGCCAGCAGTGAAATACGCGGAGCCGGGGAGCTGTTTTTT.

The rearrangement links TRBV6-1 to TRBJ1-4; D is unclear. The germline V gene has CDR1 MNHNS and CDR2 SASEGT. The CDR3 contains 13 residues. V shed 8 bases and J shed 5 bases, with 12 bases lying between them. CDR3: CASGSLGNEKLFF. The CDR3 DNA sequence: TGTGCCAGCGGTAGCCTCGGGAATGAAAAACTGTTTTTT.

CDR3 coding DNA: TGTGCCAGCAGGGGCGGGCTAGTCGCAAACACCATATATTTT. As protein: CASRGGLVANTIYF. The chain links TRBV7-9 to TRBJ1-3; D gene uncertain. Trimming took off 6 bases at V and 6 bases at J, with 15 bases between the two ends. The CDR3 spans 14 residues. Germline V gives CDR1 SEHNR, CDR2 FQNEAQ (reference sequence).

This chain joins TRBV5-1 and TRBJ2-5, with TRBD2 matching 11 bases. CDR3 length equals 19 residues. The V segment lost 3 bases and the J segment 5 bases; nucleotides outside the gene matches: 18. The germline CDR1 and CDR2 sequences are SGHRS and YFSETQ. The CDR3 sequence is CASSSGSQNSGGAWETQYF. CDR3 nucleotide sequence: TGCGCCAGCAGCTCGGGCTCTCAAAATAGCGGGGGGGCCTGGGAGACCCAGTACTTC.

The chain links TRBV6-1 to TRBJ2-2; the D gene is possibly TRBD1 (5 bases). Germline-derived CDR1 and CDR2 are MNHNS and SASEGT. The CDR3 has 15 residues. Trimming cost V 1 base and J 4 bases, with 10 bases left between them. The CDR3 bases are TGTGCCAGCAGTGAAGATGGGGCGAGCACCGGGGAGCTGTTTTTT. This encodes CASSEDGASTGELFF.

The chain couples TRBV5-1 to TRBJ2-1; 9 positions match TRBD2. CDR3 length: 15 residues. Germline CDR1 reads SGHRS; CDR2 reads YFSETQ. V trimming: 1 base; J trimming: 8 bases; junction bases outside the gene matches: 7. Here the CDR3 reads CASSLNSGSSDEQFF. The CDR3 bases are TGCGCCAGCAGCTTGAATAGCGGGAGTTCTGATGAGCAGTTCTTC.

The chain joins TRBV6-6 to TRBJ2-1, with D unresolved. The CDR3 totals 11 residues. CDR1 MNHNY and CDR2 SVGAGI come from the germline V gene (reference sequence). With 10 bases removed from V and 3 bases from J, the gap between germline ends came to 7 bases. The CDR3 nucleotides read TGTGCCACCGGAGACTACAATGAGCAGTTCTTC. Its translation: CATGDYNEQFF.

The genes are TRBV2 and TRBJ2-2; 8 bases agree with TRBD2. V was clipped by 7 bases and J by 1 base; unmatched bases: 2. This CDR3 is 14 amino acids long. CDR1 and CDR2 (germline): SNHLY, FYNNEI. The CDR3 nucleotides read TGTGCCAGCAAGACTAGCGAGAACACCGGGGAGCTGTTTTTT. It yields the protein CASKTSENTGELFF.

CDR3 in amino acids: CASSLGRRAAGTDTQYF. The CDR3, as DNA: TGTGCCAGCAGCTTGGGGAGGAGGGCAGCGGGCACAGATACGCAGTATTTT. The chain is built from TRBV5-4 and TRBJ2-3; a possible D gene is TRBD2 (6 bases). The CDR3 has 17 amino acids. Trimming pared 0 bases from V and 1 base from J, leaving 15 bases between. Germline V gives CDR1 SGHNT, CDR2 YYREEE (reference sequence).

The chain joins TRBV7-2 to TRBJ1-4, with D perhaps matching TRBD1 (6 bases). The V and J ends lost 1 base and 0 bases respectively, with 18 bases between them. CDR3 size: 19 residues. Germline V gene data show CDR1 as SGHTA and CDR2 as FQGNSA. CDR3 nucleotide sequence: TGTGCCAGCAGCTTAGAAGGGGTGGACAGCCTTGCAACTAATGAAAAACTGTTTTTT. Encoded protein: CASSLEGVDSLATNEKLFF.

The chain uses TRBV10-3 and TRBJ1-3; D not certain. Trimming shortened V by 11 bases and J by 0 bases, and 11 bases separated the two germline ends. CDR1 ENHRY and CDR2 SYGVKD come from the germline V gene. The CDR3 sequence is 13 residues long. CDR3 coding DNA: TGTGCCGCAGATCGGGGCTCTGGAAACACCATATATTTT. It codes for CAADRGSGNTIYF.

The chain joins TRBV6-1 to TRBJ1-1, with 10 bases fitting TRBD1. The germline V gene has CDR1 MNHNS and CDR2 SASEGT. This CDR3 region has 14 residues. V lost 6 bases and J lost 4; bases outside the gene matches: 5. The CDR3 region is CASSPDRGVTEAFF. The CDR3 DNA follows: TGTGCCAGCAGCCCGGACAGGGGGGTCACTGAAGCTTTCTTT.

The J gene is TRBJ2-5, the V gene TRBV19; D remains unclear. This CDR3 spans 12 amino acids. Germline V gives CDR1 LNHDA, CDR2 SQIVND (reference sequence). The V end lost 6 bases, the J end lost 4 bases, and 9 bases lay between the germline ends. As DNA, the CDR3 is TGTGCCAGTAGCTCGAGTGGAGAGACCCAGTACTTC. Residues: CASSSSGETQYF.

The V call is TRBV5-1, the J call TRBJ2-1; D is unclear. Per the germline V gene, CDR1 is SGHRS and CDR2 is YFSETQ. The V gene lost 4 bases and the J gene lost 5 bases, with 10 bases spanning the gap. This CDR3 has 13 amino acids. Here the CDR3 reads CASSRTLNNEQFF. The CDR3 DNA is TGCGCCAGCAGCCGGACCCTTAACAATGAGCAGTTCTTC.

The gene calls are TRBV30 and TRBJ1-1, with D unresolved. CDR1 GTSNPN and CDR2 SVGIG come from the germline V gene (reference sequence). The germline V and J ends were trimmed by 0 bases and 5 bases, with 13 bases remaining between them. This CDR3 has 14 amino acids. The CDR3 protein is CAWSVRALWTEAFF. In DNA, the CDR3 is TGTGCCTGGAGTGTACGAGCACTCTGGACTGAAGCTTTCTTT.

This clone was detected only a few times. This chain joins TRBV18 and TRBJ1-2, with D unclear. V dropped 3 bases and J dropped 1 base, with 9 bases sitting between them. The length of the CDR3 is 14 residues. Germline V gives CDR1 KGHSH, CDR2 LQKENI. This chain's CDR3 is CASSPEPFNYGYTF. The CDR3 bases are TGTGCCAGCTCACCGGAGCCCTTTAACTATGGCTACACCTTC.

The gene calls are TRBV13 and TRBJ2-3; no definite D call. CDR1 is PRHDT, CDR2 FYEKMQ, per germline (reference sequence). The V gene lost 5 bases and the J gene lost 4 bases, with 10 bases spanning the gap. The CDR3 spans 13 residues. The CDR3 coding sequence is TGTGCCAGCAGCCCGACGACCGCAGATACGCAGTATTTT. Translating gives CASSPTTADTQYF.

The J gene is TRBJ1-3, the V gene TRBV11-2; TRBD1 matches 8 bases. Germline V gene data show CDR1 as SGHAT and CDR2 as FQNNGV. The CDR3 spans 16 residues. After removal of 5 bases from V and 2 bases from J, the junction contained 8 bases not matched to a gene. DNA of the CDR3: TGTGCCAGCAGCAACTTACAGGGGGAAACTGGAAACACCATATATTTT. Its protein product is CASSNLQGETGNTIYF.